This T cell receptor (beta chain) was obtained from a study of CD8 T cells in ankylosing spondylitis. Study conclusions and caveats: Enrichment of disease-linked clones was reportedly significant in matched ankylosing spondylitis synovial fluid. CD8+ disease-linked clones were present at relatively low frequencies in blood. It appeared that ankylosing spondylitis blood was characterized by a TCR beta motif of about 8 highly homologous variants.

The CDR3 covers 16 residues. The V and J ends lost 1 base and 7 bases, in that order; junction bases with no gene match: 6. Germline assignment: CDR1 SSHAT and CDR2 FNYEAQ (reference sequence). As concerns this clonotype: Its antigen is unidentified.

Quantitative barcoded 5'-RACE was used to prepare TCR beta libraries. MiXCR, run by TCRdb on the 5' RACE reads, gives a single entry per CDR3 protein. The repertoire holds about 88,000 distinct CDR3 sequences, around 27% seen once, with roughly 60% in the top ten. The receptor comes from a male donor with ankylosing spondylitis or in good health (not recorded which). This chain joins TRBV7-7 and TRBJ2-1; 11 bases align to TRBD2. The sample taken for sequencing was blood, either unsorted or a sorted T cell fraction (not recorded which). CDR3 sequence (DNA): TGTGCCAGCAGCTTAGAAGTAGCGGGGGGGCCGAATGAGCAGTTCTTC. Translated, it gives CASSLEVAGGPNEQFF.